This TCR beta chain was sequenced for a study of PD-L1 blockade in urothelial cancer. Study in general: Atezolizumab therapy began for patients in about 2014, dosed at 1,200 mg intravenously every 3 weeks. After treatment start, blood was analyzed at 3 weeks (second dose) and at 6 weeks.

The assay was immunoSEQ multiplex PCR, and TCRdb's table has in-frame clones only and misses some. There are fewer than 45,000 clones in the sample; almost 85% occur only once, and roughly 3.2% lies in the top ten. This receptor was taken from a man in his sixties or seventies with urothelial cancer. Sequenced material: PBMCs, taken around atezolizumab (anti-PD-L1) treatment.

The CDR3 DNA reads as TGTGCCAGCAGTTTACTCCCCAGCGGGTTTGGATACAATGAGCAGTTCTTC. It yields the protein CASSLLPSGFGYNEQFF. The chain is built from TRBV27 and TRBJ2-1, with D possibly matching TRBD2 (6 bases). The V end lost 2 bases, the J end lost 4 bases, and 18 bases lay between the germline ends. Germline V gene sequence: CDR1 MNHEY, CDR2 SMNVEV (reference sequence). The length of the CDR3 is 17 residues.